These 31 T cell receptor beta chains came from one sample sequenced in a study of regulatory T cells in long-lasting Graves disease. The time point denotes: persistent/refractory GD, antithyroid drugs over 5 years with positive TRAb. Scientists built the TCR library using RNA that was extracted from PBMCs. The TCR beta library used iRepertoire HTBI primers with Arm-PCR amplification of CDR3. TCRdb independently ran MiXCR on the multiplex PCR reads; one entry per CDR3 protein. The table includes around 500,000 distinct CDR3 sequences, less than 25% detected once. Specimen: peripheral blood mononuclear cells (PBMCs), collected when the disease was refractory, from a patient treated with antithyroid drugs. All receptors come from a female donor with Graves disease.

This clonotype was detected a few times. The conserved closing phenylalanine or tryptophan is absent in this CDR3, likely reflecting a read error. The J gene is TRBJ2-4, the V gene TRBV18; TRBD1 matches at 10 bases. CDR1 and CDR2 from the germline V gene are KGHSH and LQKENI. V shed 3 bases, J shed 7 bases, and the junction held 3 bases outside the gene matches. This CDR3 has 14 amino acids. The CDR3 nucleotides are TGTGCCAGCTCACCGGGACAGGGGTTGAACATTCAGTACCTC. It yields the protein CASSPGQGLNIQYL.

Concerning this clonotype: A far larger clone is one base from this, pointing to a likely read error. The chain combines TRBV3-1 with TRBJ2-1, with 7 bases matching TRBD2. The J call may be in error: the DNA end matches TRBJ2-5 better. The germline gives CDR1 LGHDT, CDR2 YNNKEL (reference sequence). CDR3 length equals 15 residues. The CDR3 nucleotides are TGTGCCAGCAGCCAAGATGGGCTAGCGGAAGAGACCCAGTACTTC. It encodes CASSQDGLAEETQYF.

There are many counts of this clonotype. Here the CDR3 DNA reads TGTGCCAGCAGTTACCCGGGCCGGGTTAACACTGAAGCTTTCTTT. Amino acids: CASSYPGRVNTEAFF. The chain is built from TRBV6-5 and TRBJ1-1, with D unclear. V was cut by 2 bases and J by 2 bases, with 12 bases left in between. Germline CDR1 and CDR2: MNHEY and SVGAGI. The CDR3 is made up of 15 amino acids.

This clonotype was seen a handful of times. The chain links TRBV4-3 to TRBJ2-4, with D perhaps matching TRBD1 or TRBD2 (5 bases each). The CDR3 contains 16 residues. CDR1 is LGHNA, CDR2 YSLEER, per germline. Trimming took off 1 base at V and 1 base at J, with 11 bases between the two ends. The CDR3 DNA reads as TGCGCCAGCAGCCAAGGGTGGGGGAAGGCCAAAAACATTCAGTACTTC. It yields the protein CASSQGWGKAKNIQYF.

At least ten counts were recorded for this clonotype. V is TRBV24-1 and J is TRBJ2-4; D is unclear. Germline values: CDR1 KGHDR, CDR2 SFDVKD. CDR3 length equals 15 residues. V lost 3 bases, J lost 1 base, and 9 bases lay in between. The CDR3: CATSDGKDAKNIQYF. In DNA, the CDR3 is TGTGCCACCAGTGATGGGAAGGATGCCAAAAACATTCAGTACTTC.

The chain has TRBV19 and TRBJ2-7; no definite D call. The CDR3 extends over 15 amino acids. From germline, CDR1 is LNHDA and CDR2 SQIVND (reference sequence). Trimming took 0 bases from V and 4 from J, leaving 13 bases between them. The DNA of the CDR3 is TGTGCCAGTAGTATAGATCGACACTTTTCATACGAGCAGTACTTC. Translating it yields CASSIDRHFSYEQYF.

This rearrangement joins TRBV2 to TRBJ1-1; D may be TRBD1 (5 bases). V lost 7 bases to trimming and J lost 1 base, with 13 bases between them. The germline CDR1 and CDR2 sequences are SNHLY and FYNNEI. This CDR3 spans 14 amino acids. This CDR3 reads CASTGVLKNTEAFF. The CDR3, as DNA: TGTGCCAGCACGGGGGTGCTAAAGAACACTGAAGCTTTCTTT.

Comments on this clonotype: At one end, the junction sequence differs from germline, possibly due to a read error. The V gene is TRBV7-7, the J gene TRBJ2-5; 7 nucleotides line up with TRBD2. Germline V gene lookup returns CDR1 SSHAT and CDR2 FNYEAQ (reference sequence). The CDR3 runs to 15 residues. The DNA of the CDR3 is TGTGCTAGCAGCCCAAGCGGGATCGGGGGGGAGACCCAGTACTTC. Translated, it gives CASSPSGIGGETQYF.

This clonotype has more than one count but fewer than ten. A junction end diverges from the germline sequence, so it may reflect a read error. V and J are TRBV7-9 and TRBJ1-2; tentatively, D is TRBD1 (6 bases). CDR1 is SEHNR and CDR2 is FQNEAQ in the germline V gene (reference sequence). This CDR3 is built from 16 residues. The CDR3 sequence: CVSSDRGTPIDYGYTF. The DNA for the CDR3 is TGTGTCAGCAGCGACCGCGGGACACCCATCGACTATGGCTACACCTTC.

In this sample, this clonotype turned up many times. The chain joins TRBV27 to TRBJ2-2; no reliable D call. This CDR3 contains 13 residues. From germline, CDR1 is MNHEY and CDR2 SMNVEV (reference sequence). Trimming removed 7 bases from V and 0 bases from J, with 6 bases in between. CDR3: CASTGTNTGELFF. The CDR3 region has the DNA TGTGCCAGCACGGGCACGAACACCGGGGAGCTGTTTTTT.

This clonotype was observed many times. The CDR3 coding sequence is TGCGCCAGCAGCTCGGACCGAGTATTATATGGCTACACCTTC. Protein product: CASSSDRVLYGYTF. This chain links TRBV5-1 with TRBJ1-2; D gene uncertain. Germline V gives CDR1 SGHRS, CDR2 YFSETQ. Trimming took 3 bases from V and 5 from J, leaving 14 bases between them. This CDR3 has 14 amino acids.

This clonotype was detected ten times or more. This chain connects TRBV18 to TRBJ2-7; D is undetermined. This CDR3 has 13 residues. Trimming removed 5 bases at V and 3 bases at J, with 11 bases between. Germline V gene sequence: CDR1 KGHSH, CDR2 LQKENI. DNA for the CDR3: TGTGCCAGCTCAGTCAGCAGAGGCTACGAGCAGTACTTC. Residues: CASSVSRGYEQYF. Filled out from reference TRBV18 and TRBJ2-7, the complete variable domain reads NAGVMQNPRHLVRRRGQEARLRCSPMKGHSHVYWYRQLPEEGLKFMVYLQKENIIDESGMPKERFSAEFPKEGPSILRIQQVVRGDSAAYFCASSVSRGYEQYFGPGTRLTVT.

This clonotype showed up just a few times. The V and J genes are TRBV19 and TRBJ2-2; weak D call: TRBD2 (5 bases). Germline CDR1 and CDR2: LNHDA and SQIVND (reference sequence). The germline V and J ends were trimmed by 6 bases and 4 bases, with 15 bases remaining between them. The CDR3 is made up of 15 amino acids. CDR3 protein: CASRAWGASTGELFF. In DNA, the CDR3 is TGTGCCAGTAGGGCCTGGGGAGCCAGCACCGGGGAGCTGTTTTTT.

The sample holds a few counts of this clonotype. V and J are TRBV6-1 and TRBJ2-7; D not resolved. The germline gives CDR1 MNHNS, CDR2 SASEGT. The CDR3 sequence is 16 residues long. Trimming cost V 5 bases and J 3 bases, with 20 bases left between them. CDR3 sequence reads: CASSPPPGRDHYEQYF. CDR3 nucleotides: TGTGCCAGCAGTCCCCCTCCAGGAAGGGATCACTACGAGCAGTACTTC.

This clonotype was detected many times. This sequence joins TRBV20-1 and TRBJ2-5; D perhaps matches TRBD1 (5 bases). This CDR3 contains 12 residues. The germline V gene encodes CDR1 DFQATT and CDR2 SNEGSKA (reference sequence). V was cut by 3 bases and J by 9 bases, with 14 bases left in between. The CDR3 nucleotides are TGCAGTGCTAGTTGGCAGGGTGAGGCCCAGTACTTC. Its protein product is CSASWQGEAQYF.

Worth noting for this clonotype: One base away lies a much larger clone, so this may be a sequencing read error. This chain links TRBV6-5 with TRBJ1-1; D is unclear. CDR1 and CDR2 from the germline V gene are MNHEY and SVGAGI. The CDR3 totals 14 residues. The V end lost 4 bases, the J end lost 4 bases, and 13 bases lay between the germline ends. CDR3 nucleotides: TGTGCCAGCAGTTCGACGGATGTTCGCACTGAAGCTTTCTTT. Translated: CASSSTDVRTEAFF.

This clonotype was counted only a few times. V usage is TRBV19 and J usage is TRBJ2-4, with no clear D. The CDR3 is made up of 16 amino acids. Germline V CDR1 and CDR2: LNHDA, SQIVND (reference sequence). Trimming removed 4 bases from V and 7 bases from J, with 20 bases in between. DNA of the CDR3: TGTGCCAGTAGTACCCGGACGGCGGCGAATGGCAACATTCAGTACTTC. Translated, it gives CASSTRTAANGNIQYF.

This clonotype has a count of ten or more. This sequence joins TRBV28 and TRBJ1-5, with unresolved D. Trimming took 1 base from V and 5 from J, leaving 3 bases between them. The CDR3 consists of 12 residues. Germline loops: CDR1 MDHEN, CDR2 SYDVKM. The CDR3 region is CASSLFDQPQHF. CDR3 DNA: TGTGCCAGCAGTTTATTCGATCAGCCCCAGCATTTT.

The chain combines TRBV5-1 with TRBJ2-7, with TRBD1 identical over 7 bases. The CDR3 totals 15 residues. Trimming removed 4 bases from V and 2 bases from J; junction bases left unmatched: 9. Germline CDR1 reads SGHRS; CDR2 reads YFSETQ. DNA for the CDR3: TGCGCCAGCAGCCCAGGACACACAGGGGCCTACGAGCAGTACTTC. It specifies CASSPGHTGAYEQYF. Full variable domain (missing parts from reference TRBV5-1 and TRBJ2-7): KAGVTQTPRYLIKTRGQQVTLSCSPISGHRSVSWYQQTPGQGLQFLFEYFSETQRNKGNFPGRFSGRQFSNSRSEMNVSTLELGDSALYLCASSPGHTGAYEQYFGPGTRLTVT.

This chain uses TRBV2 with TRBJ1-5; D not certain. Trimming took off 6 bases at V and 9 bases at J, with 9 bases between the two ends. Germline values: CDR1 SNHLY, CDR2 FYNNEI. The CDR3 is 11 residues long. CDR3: CASSLGWPQHF. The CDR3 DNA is TGTGCCAGCAGCCTAGGGTGGCCCCAGCATTTT.

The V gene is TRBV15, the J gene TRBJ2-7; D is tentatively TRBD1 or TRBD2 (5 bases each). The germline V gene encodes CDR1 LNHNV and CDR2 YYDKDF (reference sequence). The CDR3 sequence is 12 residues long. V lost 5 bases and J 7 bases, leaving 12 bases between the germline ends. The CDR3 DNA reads TGTGCCACCAGCGGAGCATGGGGGGAGCAGTACTTC. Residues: CATSGAWGEQYF.

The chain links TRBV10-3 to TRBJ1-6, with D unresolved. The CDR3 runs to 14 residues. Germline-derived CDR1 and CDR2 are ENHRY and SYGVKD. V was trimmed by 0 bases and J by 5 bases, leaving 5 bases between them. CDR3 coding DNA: TGTGCCATCAGTGAGTCGGCGGATAATTCACCCCTCCACTTT. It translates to CAISESADNSPLHF.

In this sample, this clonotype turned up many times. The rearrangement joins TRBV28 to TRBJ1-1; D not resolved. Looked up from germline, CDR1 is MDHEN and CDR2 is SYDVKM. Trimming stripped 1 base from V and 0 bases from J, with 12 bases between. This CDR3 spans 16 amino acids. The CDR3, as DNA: TGTGCCAGCAGTTTATTGCCAGCGAGAATGAACACTGAAGCTTTCTTT. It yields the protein CASSLLPARMNTEAFF.

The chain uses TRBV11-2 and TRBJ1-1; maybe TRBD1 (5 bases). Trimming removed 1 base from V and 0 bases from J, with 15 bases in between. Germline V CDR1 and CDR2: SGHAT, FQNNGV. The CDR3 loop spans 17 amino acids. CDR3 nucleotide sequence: TGTGCCAGCAGCTTAGGGGGGGTAGGGCAGATGAACACTGAAGCTTTCTTT. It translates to CASSLGGVGQMNTEAFF.

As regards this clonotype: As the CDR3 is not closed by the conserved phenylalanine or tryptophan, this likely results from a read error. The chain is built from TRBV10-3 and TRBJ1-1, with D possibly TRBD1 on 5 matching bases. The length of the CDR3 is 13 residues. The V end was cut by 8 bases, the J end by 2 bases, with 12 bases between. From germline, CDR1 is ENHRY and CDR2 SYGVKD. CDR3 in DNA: TGTGCCATCCGGGGCCCAAATAACACTGAAGCTTTCTCT. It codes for CAIRGPNNTEAFS.

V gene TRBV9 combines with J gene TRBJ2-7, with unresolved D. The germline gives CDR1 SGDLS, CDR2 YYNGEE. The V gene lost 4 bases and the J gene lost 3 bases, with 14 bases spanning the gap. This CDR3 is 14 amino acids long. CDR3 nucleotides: TGTGCCAGCAGCCCCGTAGATGGTTGCTACGAGCAGTACTTC. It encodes CASSPVDGCYEQYF.

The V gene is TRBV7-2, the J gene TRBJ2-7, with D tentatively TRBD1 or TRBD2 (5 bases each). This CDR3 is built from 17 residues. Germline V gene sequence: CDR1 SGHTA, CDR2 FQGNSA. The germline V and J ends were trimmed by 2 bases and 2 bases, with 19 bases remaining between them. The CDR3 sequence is CASSLLHGGSLPYEQYF. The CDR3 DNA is TGTGCCAGCAGCTTACTCCATGGGGGTAGCCTTCCCTACGAGCAGTACTTC.

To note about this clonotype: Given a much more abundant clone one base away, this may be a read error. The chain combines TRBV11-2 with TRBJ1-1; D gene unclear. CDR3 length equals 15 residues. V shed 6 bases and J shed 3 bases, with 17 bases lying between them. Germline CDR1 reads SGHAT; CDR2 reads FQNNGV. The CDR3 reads CASRSTSGMDTEAFF. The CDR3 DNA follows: TGTGCCAGCAGGTCCACCTCGGGGATGGACACTGAAGCTTTCTTT.

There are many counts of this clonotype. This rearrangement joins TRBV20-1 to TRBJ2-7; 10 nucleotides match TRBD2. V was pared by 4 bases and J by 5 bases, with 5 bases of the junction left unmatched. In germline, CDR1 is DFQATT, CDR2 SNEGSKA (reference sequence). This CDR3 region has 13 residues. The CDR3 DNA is TGCAGTGCTACTACTAGCGGGAACCACGAGCAGTACTTC. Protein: CSATTSGNHEQYF.

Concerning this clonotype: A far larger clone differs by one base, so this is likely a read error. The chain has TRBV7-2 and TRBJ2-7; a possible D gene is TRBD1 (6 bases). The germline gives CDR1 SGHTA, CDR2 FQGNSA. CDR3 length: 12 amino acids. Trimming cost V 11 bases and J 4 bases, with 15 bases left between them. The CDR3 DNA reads TGTGCCGCCGGGACACAAGATTACGAGCAGTACTTC. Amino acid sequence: CAAGTQDYEQYF.

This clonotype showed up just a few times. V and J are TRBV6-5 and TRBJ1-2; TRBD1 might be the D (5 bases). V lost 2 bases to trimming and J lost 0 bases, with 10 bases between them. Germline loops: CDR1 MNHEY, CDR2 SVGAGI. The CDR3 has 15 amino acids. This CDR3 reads CASSYRGDSNYGYTF. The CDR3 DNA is TGTGCCAGCAGTTACCGAGGGGATTCTAACTATGGCTACACCTTC.